These T cell receptor beta chains were read from a single sample in a study of cytomegalovirus exposure and HLA in healthy donors. Generated by immunoSEQ multiplex PCR, the TCRdb table keeps only in-frame clones and is missing some. The sample carries just over 150,000 clones, 65% to 85% recorded once. Input material: PBMCs. All receptors derive from a man between 40 and 49 years old in good health and CMV-seropositive. Each CDR3 is given with its conserved first and last residue. The order of the fields is V gene, D gene, J gene, clone size, CDR3 DNA, CDR3 protein. A D gene is named only where the DNA matches it firmly. Clone size is shown for a subset of rows, as once, few, many or a class of expanded clone.

>TRBV20-1|TRBD2|TRBJ2-3|NA
TGCAGTGCCCGACTAGCGGGCCCGCCAGATTTT
CSARLAGPPDF
>TRBV7-9|TRBD2|TRBJ2-1|few
TGTGCCAGCAGTTATGGGGGCGGGGGGTTGGAAAATGAGCAGTTCTTC
CASSYGGGGLENEQFF
>TRBV5-5|NA|TRBJ1-1|NA
TGTGCCAGCAGCCCGCCCAGGGTTTTGAGCACTGAAGCTTTCTTT
CASSPPRVLSTEAFF
>TRBV7-9|NA|TRBJ2-5|NA
TGTGCCAGCAGCTTGGGCACCCAAGAGACCCAGTACTTC
CASSLGTQETQYF
>TRBV19|NA|TRBJ2-7|few
TGTGCCAGTAGAGGAGAGTACGAGCAGTACTTC
CASRGEYEQYF
>TRBV29-1|TRBD1|TRBJ2-3|NA
TGCAGCGTTGGGACAGGGGTCACAGATACGCAGTATTTT
CSVGTGVTDTQYF
>TRBV7-9|TRBD1|TRBJ1-2|NA
TGTGCCAGCAGCGCCTCCAATGACAGGGTGCCCTTTTTC
CASSASNDRVPFF
>TRBV30|NA|TRBJ2-5|once
TGTGCCTGGACCGGGTTAGAAGAGACCCAGTACTTC
CAWTGLEETQYF
>TRBV15|TRBD1|TRBJ1-1|NA
TGTGCCACCAGCGGGGGACAGGGTCGGAACACTGAAGCTTTCTTT
CATSGGQGRNTEAFF
>TRBV19|NA|TRBJ1-1|NA
TGTGCCAGTAGTCCCGGACTGCCTCGTGAAGCTTTCTTT
CASSPGLPREAFF
>TRBV15|TRBD2|TRBJ2-5|many
TGTGCCACCAGCAGTTCCCGGGGTAGCGGGGGAGAGACCCAGTACTTC
CATSSSRGSGGETQYF
>TRBV5-5|TRBD1|TRBJ2-7|NA
TGTGCCAGCAGCTTGGAGGGACAGGGGGCGGGAAGTCTAGGGGAGCAGTACTTC
CASSLEGQGAGSLGEQYF
>TRBV6-5|NA|TRBJ2-3|NA
TGTGCCAGCAGTTGGACAGCGTCTGGCACAGATACGCAGTATTTT
CASSWTASGTDTQYF
>TRBV9|NA|TRBJ2-2|NA
TGTGCCAGCAGCGTAGGCCCCCGCGCGACCGGGGAGCTGTTTTTT
CASSVGPRATGELFF
>TRBV27|TRBD1|TRBJ1-2|NA
TGTGCCAGCAGTTCCCGGACAGGGAGAGGCTATGGCTACACCTTC
CASSSRTGRGYGYTF
>TRBV7-2|NA|TRBJ1-3|once
TGTGCCAGCAGGTCTCCGGGAAACACCATATATTTT
CASRSPGNTIYF
>TRBV5-4|NA|TRBJ1-1|NA
TGTGCCAGCAGCCTGCCGAGCACTGAAGCTTTCTTT
CASSLPSTEAFF
>TRBV5-6|NA|TRBJ2-2|NA
TGTGCCAGCAGCTTTGAGGGTTCGAACACCGGGGAGCTGTTTTTT
CASSFEGSNTGELFF
>TRBV10-3|NA|TRBJ1-2|NA
TGTGCCTCCACTTACGCCGGGGGCTACACCTTC
CASTYAGGYTF
>TRBV6-5|TRBD1|TRBJ2-7|once
TGTGCCAGCAGACGAGACAGGGATTACGAGCAGTACTTC
CASRRDRDYEQYF
>TRBV7-9|TRBD1|TRBJ1-1|NA
TGTGCCAGCAACACAGGGGGCACTGAAGCTTTCTTT
CASNTGGTEAFF
>TRBV19|NA|TRBJ1-4|NA
TGTGCCAGTAGTATGAGCGGCAACCGAATGGCGACTAATGAAAAACTGTTTTTT
CASSMSGNRMATNEKLFF
>TRBV6-6|TRBD1|TRBJ2-7|NA
TGTGCCAGCAGAAACAGGACAGGGGGCAACGAGCAGTACTTC
CASRNRTGGNEQYF
>TRBV20-1|TRBD1|TRBJ2-5|NA
TGCAGCTACGGACAGGGGGAGACCCAGTACTTC
CSYGQGETQYF
>TRBV4-3|NA|TRBJ2-5|few
TGCGCCAGCAGCCACCAAGCGGGCTACCAAGAGACCCAGTACTTC
CASSHQAGYQETQYF
>TRBV5-1|TRBD1|TRBJ2-7|NA
TGCGCCAGCAGCTCCCAGGGGGCCGCCTACGAGCAGTACTTC
CASSSQGAAYEQYF
>TRBV19|NA|TRBJ1-1|few
TGTGCCAGTAGTATAGAACCGGGGGTAAACACTGAAGCTTTCTTT
CASSIEPGVNTEAFF
>TRBV5-6|TRBD2|TRBJ2-3|NA
TGTGCCAGCAGCTTTACTAGCGGGGGTGGAGATACGCAGTATTTT
CASSFTSGGGDTQYF
>TRBV27|TRBD1|TRBJ2-5|NA
TGTGCCAGCAGTTTATATCCGACAGGGTGGAATTTGGAGACCCAGTACTTC
CASSLYPTGWNLETQYF
>TRBV7-7|TRBD1|TRBJ2-3|NA
TGTGCTAGCAGCTTAGGGACAGGAGCTAGCACAGATACGCAGTATTTT
CASSLGTGASTDTQYF
>TRBV7-3|NA|TRBJ1-1|NA
TGTGCCAGCAGCTTGGGGCCCCAAAGGAGGGCCACTGAAGCTTTCTTT
CASSLGPQRRATEAFF
>TRBV4-2|TRBD2|TRBJ2-2|NA
TGTGCCAGCAGCCAAGACTCTGGCGGGGGGCAAATCACCGGGGAGCTGTTTTTT
CASSQDSGGGQITGELFF
>TRBV27|TRBD1|TRBJ1-2|NA
TGTGCCAGCAGGTCTGACAGGGCAGGGGATGGCTACACCTTC
CASRSDRAGDGYTF
>TRBV2|NA|TRBJ2-7|NA
TGTGCCAGCAGCCCAAGTGGACAGAACCCCTACGAGCAGTACTTC
CASSPSGQNPYEQYF
>TRBV7-3|NA|TRBJ1-1|NA
TGTGCCAGCAGCCCCGCCCTTGGGGGGTCCCCTCGGGAAGCTTTCTTT
CASSPALGGSPREAFF
>TRBV14|NA|TRBJ1-1|NA
TGTGCCAGCAGCCAAGGGGGACACTTGAACACTGAAGCTTTCTTT
CASSQGGHLNTEAFF
>TRBV15|NA|TRBJ2-7|few
TGTGCCACCAGCAGAGACAGGGCCTCCTACGAGCAGTACTTC
CATSRDRASYEQYF
>TRBV7-9|NA|TRBJ2-7|NA
TGTGCCAGCAGCTTAGAGATTCGACAGCCCGAGCAGTACTTC
CASSLEIRQPEQYF
>TRBV11-2|NA|TRBJ1-1|NA
TGTGCCAGCAGCTTAGATCGGGACCCACGGGGGGCTTTCTTT
CASSLDRDPRGAFF
>TRBV19|TRBD1|TRBJ2-3|NA
TGTGCCAGTAGTGCGTTACAGGGGCTAAACACAGATACGCAGTATTTT
CASSALQGLNTDTQYF